This T cell receptor (beta chain) was sequenced in a study of T cell responses to AZD1222 COVID-19 vaccine. Findings and caveats of the study: Seropositive AZD1222 recipients at baseline numbered only five or six.

This CDR3 is 18 amino acids long. The V gene's germline CDR1 is MRHNA and CDR2 SNTAGT. With V trimmed by 1 base and J by 4 bases, 12 bases remained unmatched. TCRdb's copy holds only in-frame clones and misses some; the assay was immunoSEQ multiplex PCR. Here the sample spans 100,000 to 150,000 clones, around 89% being singletons. Turning to this clone: The antigen is undetermined.

The source of this sequence is an adult in good health. The specimen comprised peripheral blood, sampled on day 0 of MenACWY control vaccination. The chain carries TRBV6-4 and TRBJ2-3; 9 bases fit TRBD2. In nucleotides, the CDR3 is TGTGCCAGCAGTGACTACCCTTTTCGGCGGGAGGGGTCAGATACGCAGTATTTT. Its protein is CASSDYPFRREGSDTQYF.